What follows is one T cell receptor beta chain and its context. What it recognizes is unknown. These data belong to a study of cytomegalovirus exposure and HLA in healthy donors. Germline V gene sequence: CDR1 SNHLY, CDR2 FYNNEI. Trimming removed 6 bases from V and 5 bases from J; junction bases left unmatched: 9. This CDR3 has 15 residues. The PCR used 60 Vbeta and 13 Jbeta primers. How the authors handled the data: It was a later analysis that counted 79 million or so unique TCR beta chains, of which approximately 11 million were shared. Assay used: immunoSEQ multiplex PCR; TCRdb lists only in-frame clones, some missing. Clone size and V and J calls were adopted from that table, with D and trimming inferred from the DNA. The sample has more than 150,000 clones, about 77% seen once; the top ten hold about 5.6%. General study results and limits: The authors enumerated roughly 160 TCR beta chains as linked to cytomegalovirus. The classifier reportedly diagnosed cytomegalovirus status with high specificity and sensitivity.

V is TRBV2 and J is TRBJ2-5, with 10 bases aligning to TRBD2. This TCR was sampled from a woman aged 30 to 39 in good health and CMV-seropositive. Sequences were obtained from PBMCs. CDR3 coding DNA: TGTGCCAGCAGGCAGAGCGGGGGGGTTTATGAGACCCAGTACTTC. This gives the protein CASRQSGGVYETQYF.